A single TCR beta chain is shown here with its context. This sample is part of a study of blood T cell repertoires in COVID-19. Study details: T cells, B-cell-depleted T cells, or PBMCs supplied cDNA or gDNA.

The V gene's germline CDR1 is SNHLY and CDR2 FYNNEI. V lost 5 bases to trimming and J lost 6 bases; unmatched junction nucleotides: 7. The CDR3 runs to 14 residues. Method: immunoSEQ multiplex PCR; TCRdb's copy keeps in-frame clones and lacks some. The sample yields 200,000 to 300,000 clones, about nine tenths seen once. The chain carries TRBV2 and TRBJ2-1, with 7 bases that match TRBD1. Material: PBMCs or T cells enriched from blood (not recorded which). The sequence was collected from a woman aged 35 to 49 with acute COVID-19. CDR3 nucleotide sequence: TGTGCCAGCAGTCCTGACAGGGCATTCAATGAGCAGTTCTTC. Its translation is CASSPDRAFNEQFF.